A selection of T cell receptor beta chains follows, all from one sample in a study of T cell responses to AZD1222 COVID-19 vaccine. Here immunoSEQ multiplex PCR was the method, and the copy in TCRdb shows in-frame clones only, minus some. There are roughly 120,000 clones in the sample; about 90% occur only once, and about 5.3% lies in the top ten. Sequencing used peripheral blood, obtained on day 0 of AZD1222 vaccination. These receptors all come from an adult in good health. Each CDR3 is given with its conserved first and last residue. Fields, in order: clone size, J gene, D gene, V gene, CDR3 length, CDR3 DNA, CDR3 protein. A D gene is named only where the DNA matches it firmly. Size is omitted from some rows. Given values are once, few, many or a class for expanded clones.

size: once; J: TRBJ2-1; D: .; V: TRBV20-1; length: 11; DNA: TGCAGTGCTAGAACCAACTCAGAGCAGTTCTTC; CDR3: CSARTNSEQFF
size: .; J: TRBJ1-2; D: TRBD1; V: TRBV5-4; length: 14; DNA: TGTGCCAGCAGCGGACAGGGAGATGGAGGAGGCTACACCTTC; CDR3: CASSGQGDGGGYTF
size: once; J: TRBJ1-4; D: .; V: TRBV5-1; length: 14; DNA: TGCGCCAGCAGCACCGGGACGTTGAATGAAAAACTGTTTTTT; CDR3: CASSTGTLNEKLFF
size: .; J: TRBJ1-5; D: .; V: TRBV28; length: 17; DNA: TGTGCCAGCTCTTACCTGAGGGTCGATATAAGCAATCAGCCCCAGCATTTT; CDR3: CASSYLRVDISNQPQHF
size: .; J: TRBJ1-5; D: .; V: TRBV2; length: 13; DNA: TGTGCCAGCAGCGCCAATAGCAATCAGCCCCAGCATTTT; CDR3: CASSANSNQPQHF
size: .; J: TRBJ1-2; D: .; V: TRBV30; length: 13; DNA: TGTGCCTGGAGTGTAAGGAGTGTCTATGGCTACACCTTC; CDR3: CAWSVRSVYGYTF
size: .; J: TRBJ1-1; D: TRBD1; V: TRBV24-1; length: 13; DNA: TGTGCCACCAGTGACAACAGGGGCACTGAAGCTTTCTTT; CDR3: CATSDNRGTEAFF
size: .; J: TRBJ2-3; D: .; V: TRBV3-1/TRBV3-2; length: 15; DNA: TGTGCCAGCAGCCAAACCGGGACCATCACAGATACGCAGTATTTT; CDR3: CASSQTGTITDTQYF
size: .; J: TRBJ2-1; D: .; V: TRBV24-1; length: 14; DNA: TGTGCCACCAGTGATTTAGGGCCCTACAATGAGCAGTTCTTC; CDR3: CATSDLGPYNEQFF
size: .; J: TRBJ1-1; D: .; V: TRBV6-5; length: 14; DNA: TGTGCCAGCAGTACGGACAGTCTGAACACTGAAGCTTTCTTT; CDR3: CASSTDSLNTEAFF
size: once; J: TRBJ1-5; D: TRBD1; V: TRBV19; length: 17; DNA: TGTGCCAGTAGTATAGTGGGGACAGGCGTTAGCAATCAGCCCCAGCATTTT; CDR3: CASSIVGTGVSNQPQHF
size: .; J: TRBJ1-1; D: TRBD1; V: TRBV5-5; length: 13; DNA: TGTGCCAGCAGCCTGGACAGGGTTGTTGGAGCTTTCTTT; CDR3: CASSLDRVVGAFF
size: few; J: TRBJ2-1; D: TRBD2; V: TRBV3-1/TRBV3-2; length: 16; DNA: TGTGCCAGCAGCCAGACGAGCGGGAGAAACGGGGGTAGGGGGTTCTTC; CDR3: CASSQTSGRNGGRGFF
size: .; J: TRBJ2-5; D: .; V: TRBV7-2; length: 15; DNA: TGTGCCAGCAGCTTAGCCAGGGAACTTATAGAGACCCAGTACTTC; CDR3: CASSLARELIETQYF
size: once; J: TRBJ2-1; D: TRBD2; V: TRBV7-3; length: 19; DNA: TGTGCCAGCAGCTTAAGCCACGGAAGAAGCGGGAGTTGGAGGGGTGAGCAGTTCTTC; CDR3: CASSLSHGRSGSWRGEQFF
size: .; J: TRBJ1-5; D: .; V: TRBV2; length: 14; DNA: TGTGCCAGCAGTGAAAGACAGCTTAATCAGCCCCAGCATTTT; CDR3: CASSERQLNQPQHF
size: once; J: TRBJ1-1; D: TRBD1; V: TRBV10-2; length: 17; DNA: TGCGCCAGCAGTGAGTCTGACCTGACAGGGACTGGCACTGAAGCTTTCTTT; CDR3: CASSESDLTGTGTEAFF
size: .; J: TRBJ1-5; D: TRBD1; V: TRBV19; length: 15; DNA: TGTGCCAGTAGTATTTGGGACAGGGAATATCAGCCCCAGCATTTT; CDR3: CASSIWDREYQPQHF
size: .; J: TRBJ1-2; D: .; V: TRBV4-2; length: 15; DNA: TGTGCCAGCAGCCTGAAGGGGTACGGGAACTATGGCTACACCTTC; CDR3: CASSLKGYGNYGYTF
size: .; J: TRBJ1-2; D: .; V: TRBV28; length: 12; DNA: TGTGCCAGCAGTTTTGGATTTAATGGCTACACCTTC; CDR3: CASSFGFNGYTF
size: .; J: TRBJ1-2; D: .; V: TRBV6-5; length: 15; DNA: TGTGCCAGCAGTTCCCCGGGGGCAGGCTACTATGGCTACACCTTC; CDR3: CASSSPGAGYYGYTF
size: .; J: TRBJ2-7; D: .; V: TRBV9; length: 14; DNA: TGTGCCAGCAGCGATCAAGGGCCTCCGGGCGAGCAGTACTTC; CDR3: CASSDQGPPGEQYF
size: once; J: TRBJ1-2; D: TRBD1; V: TRBV19; length: 14; DNA: TGTGCCAGTAGTATAGGTAGGGGACAGTATGGCTACACCTTC; CDR3: CASSIGRGQYGYTF
size: .; J: TRBJ2-7; D: .; V: TRBV7-6; length: 17; DNA: TGTGCCAGCAGCTCTTCGGGCGGGCTCCCGGGTTCCTACGAGCAGTACTTC; CDR3: CASSSSGGLPGSYEQYF
size: .; J: TRBJ2-7; D: .; V: TRBV5-1; length: 15; DNA: TGCGCCAGCAGCTTGGGCGGGAATACGATTCACGAGCAGTACTTC; CDR3: CASSLGGNTIHEQYF
size: .; J: TRBJ2-1; D: .; V: TRBV12-3/TRBV12-4; length: 13; DNA: TGTGCCAGCAGTTCTGACTCGGTCAATGAGCAGTTCTTC; CDR3: CASSSDSVNEQFF
size: .; J: TRBJ1-5; D: .; V: TRBV5-1; length: 13; DNA: TGCGCCAGCACAGCCGGGGTAAATCAGCCCCAGCATTTT; CDR3: CASTAGVNQPQHF
size: .; J: TRBJ2-2; D: TRBD1; V: TRBV30; length: 16; DNA: TGTGCCTGGAGTTCCGACCCGGGACAGATCACCGGGGAGCTGTTTTTT; CDR3: CAWSSDPGQITGELFF
size: once; J: TRBJ2-7; D: .; V: TRBV3-1/TRBV3-2; length: 16; DNA: TGTGCCAGCAGCCGTCCCCTCGGAGCTCAGTCCTACGAGCAGTACTTC; CDR3: CASSRPLGAQSYEQYF
size: few; J: TRBJ2-3; D: .; V: TRBV3-1/TRBV3-2; length: 16; DNA: TGTGCCAGCAGCCAAGAATGGGGCCAGGGAGCAGATACGCAGTATTTT; CDR3: CASSQEWGQGADTQYF
size: .; J: TRBJ1-3; D: .; V: TRBV3-1/TRBV3-2; length: 18; DNA: TGTGCCAGCAGCCAAGCCCTCCTCACAGGGAGCTCTGGAAACACCATATATTTT; CDR3: CASSQALLTGSSGNTIYF
size: .; J: TRBJ1-1; D: .; V: TRBV6-4; length: 10; DNA: TGTGCCAGCAGTAGGGCTGAAGCTTTCTTT; CDR3: CASSRAEAFF
size: .; J: TRBJ2-1; D: .; V: TRBV28; length: 14; DNA: TGTGCCAGTCGGGGGGCGGGAGCAGGCAATGAGCAGTTCTTC; CDR3: CASRGAGAGNEQFF
size: .; J: TRBJ1-6; D: TRBD1; V: TRBV6-5; length: 13; DNA: TGTGCCAGTTCAGGGACAGGGGGGTCACCCCTCCACTTT; CDR3: CASSGTGGSPLHF
size: .; J: TRBJ2-7; D: TRBD1; V: TRBV24-1; length: 16; DNA: TGTGCCACCAGTGATTTGGGGGACAGGGGTGTCTACGAGCAGTACTTC; CDR3: CATSDLGDRGVYEQYF
size: .; J: TRBJ1-3; D: .; V: TRBV6-5; length: 14; DNA: TGTGCCAGCCGGGGGGGAAGCTCTGGAAACACCATATATTTT; CDR3: CASRGGSSGNTIYF
size: .; J: TRBJ2-1; D: TRBD1; V: TRBV7-8; length: 16; DNA: TGTGCCAGCAGCTTGGCTCAGGGGGTCCTTTACAATGAGCAGTTCTTC; CDR3: CASSLAQGVLYNEQFF
size: .; J: TRBJ1-5; D: .; V: TRBV19; length: 16; DNA: TGTGCCAGTAGTCGACCCTCGGGGGGAAGCAATCAGCCCCAGCATTTT; CDR3: CASSRPSGGSNQPQHF
size: .; J: TRBJ1-4; D: .; V: TRBV6-5; length: 13; DNA: TGTGCCAGCAGTTACAGGGGCGGTGAAAAACTGTTTTTT; CDR3: CASSYRGGEKLFF
size: .; J: TRBJ2-7; D: .; V: TRBV3-1/TRBV3-2; length: 15; DNA: TGTGCCAGCAGCCGGGGAGTAGCGGCCTCCTACGAGCAGTACTTC; CDR3: CASSRGVAASYEQYF
size: .; J: TRBJ2-7; D: .; V: TRBV30; length: 14; DNA: TGTGCCTGGAGTAGAGGGGGGTCCTCCTACGAGCAGTACTTC; CDR3: CAWSRGGSSYEQYF
size: .; J: TRBJ1-2; D: .; V: TRBV3-1/TRBV3-2; length: 14; DNA: TGTGCCAGCAGCCCCCGGACCGAAAACTATGGCTACACCTTC; CDR3: CASSPRTENYGYTF
size: .; J: TRBJ1-2; D: .; V: TRBV7-9; length: 13; DNA: TGTGCCAGCAGCTTACAGATCAACTATGGCTACACCTTC; CDR3: CASSLQINYGYTF
size: .; J: TRBJ2-7; D: TRBD1; V: TRBV11-2; length: 17; DNA: TGTGCCAGCAGCCCGCGCTTTCCGGGACAGGGGGCAGGAGAGCAGTACTTC; CDR3: CASSPRFPGQGAGEQYF
size: .; J: TRBJ2-5; D: TRBD1; V: TRBV7-7; length: 16; DNA: TGTGCTAGCAGCTTAGTAGGACAGGGGCGGGGGGAGACCCAGTACTTC; CDR3: CASSLVGQGRGETQYF